This T cell receptor beta chain is drawn from a study of T cell responses to AZD1222 COVID-19 vaccine. Study observations and caveats: The donor cohort was predominantly white British with a female majority, and clonal diversity may have been underestimated.

To note about this clone: Its matching antigen is unknown.

CDR1 and CDR2 (germline): LNHDA, SQIVND (reference sequence). The CDR3 is 15 amino acids. Deletions cut 0 bases from V and 6 bases from J, with 12 bases between. Method: immunoSEQ multiplex PCR; TCRdb's copy keeps in-frame clones and lacks some. In the table there are about 140,000 clones, roughly 92% of which are singletons. The sequence derives from an adult in good health. The chain has TRBV19 and TRBJ2-1; D call uncertain. The source material was peripheral blood, sampled on day 0 of AZD1222 vaccination. This CDR3 is CASSIDPLGINEQFF. DNA of the CDR3: TGTGCCAGTAGTATAGACCCACTGGGGATCAATGAGCAGTTCTTC.